The entry below gives a single TCR beta chain sequence along with its context. What it recognizes is unknown. Here immunoSEQ multiplex PCR was the method, and the copy in TCRdb shows in-frame clones only, minus some. This table holds about 40,000 clones, 83% found once. Between the trimmed V and J ends, which lost 5 bases and 2 bases, there was a span of 10 bases. The CDR3 spans 13 residues. Germline CDR1 and CDR2: MNHEY and SVGAGI. The sample belongs to a study of OX40 agonist ivuxolimab in advanced cancers. Regarding the study as a whole: The average count of expanded clones was higher among CD8+ T cells than among CD4+.

Sequenced here: CD4+ or CD8+ T cells sorted from blood, sampled in a trial of the OX40 agonist ivuxolimab. This rearrangement joins TRBV6-5 to TRBJ2-7; the D gene could be TRBD1 or TRBD2 (5 bases each). The sequence was obtained from an adult with an advanced solid tumor such as melanoma, head and neck, liver or kidney cancer. In DNA, the CDR3 is TGTGCCAGCAGTCGGGACGGAACCTACGAGCAGTACTTC. It codes for CASSRDGTYEQYF.